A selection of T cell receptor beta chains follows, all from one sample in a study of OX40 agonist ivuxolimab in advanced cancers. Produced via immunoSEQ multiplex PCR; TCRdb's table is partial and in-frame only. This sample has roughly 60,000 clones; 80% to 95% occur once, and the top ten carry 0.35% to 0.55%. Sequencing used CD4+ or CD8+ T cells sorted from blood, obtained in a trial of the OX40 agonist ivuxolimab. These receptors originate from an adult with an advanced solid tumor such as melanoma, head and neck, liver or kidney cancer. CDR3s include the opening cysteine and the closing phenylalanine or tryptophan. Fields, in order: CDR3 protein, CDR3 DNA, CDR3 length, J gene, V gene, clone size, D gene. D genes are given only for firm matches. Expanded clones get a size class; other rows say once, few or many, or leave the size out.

CASSLQRRTDTQYF | TGTGCCAGCAGCTTGCAGCGGCGCACAGATACGCAGTATTTT | 14 | TRBJ2-3 | TRBV7-2 | few | .
CASSPPGGRKETQYF | TGTGCCAGCAGCCCCCCAGGGGGACGGAAAGAGACCCAGTACTTC | 15 | TRBJ2-5 | TRBV2 | . | TRBD1
CASSSPASYNEQFF | TGTGCCAGCAGCTCCCCCGCCTCCTACAATGAGCAGTTCTTC | 14 | TRBJ2-1 | TRBV7-2 | . | .
CASSLQGYTEAFF | TGCGCCAGCAGCTTACAGGGATACACTGAAGCTTTCTTT | 13 | TRBJ1-1 | TRBV5-1 | . | .
CASNPGGLRLAVSHEQFF | TGTGCCAGCAACCCGGGAGGGTTAAGACTAGCGGTCTCCCATGAGCAGTTCTTC | 18 | TRBJ2-1 | TRBV25-1 | . | TRBD2
CASSLGGGSPYNEQFF | TGCGCCAGCAGCTTGGGGGGCGGGAGCCCCTACAATGAGCAGTTCTTC | 16 | TRBJ2-1 | TRBV5-1 | . | TRBD2
CASSYMGLAGVYNEQFF | TGCGCCAGCAGCTACATGGGACTAGCGGGGGTCTACAATGAGCAGTTCTTC | 17 | TRBJ2-1 | TRBV5-1 | few | TRBD2
CASSKVQNTEAFF | TGTGCCAGCAGTAAGGTGCAGAACACTGAAGCTTTCTTT | 13 | TRBJ1-1 | TRBV6-5 | . | .
CASSTTTGAPSDGYTF | TGTGCCAGCAGCACAACCACAGGGGCGCCTTCAGATGGCTACACCTTC | 16 | TRBJ1-2 | TRBV7-9 | . | TRBD1
CASSIGAGGGETQYF | TGTGCCAGTAGTATTGGAGCAGGGGGAGGAGAGACCCAGTACTTC | 15 | TRBJ2-5 | TRBV19 | once | .
CASSRGTSGSYNEQFF | TGTGCCAGCAGCCGGGGGACTAGCGGATCCTACAATGAGCAGTTCTTC | 16 | TRBJ2-1 | TRBV7-8 | . | TRBD2
CASSYSHQGEQYF | TGTGCCAGCAGTTACTCCCACCAAGGAGAGCAGTACTTC | 13 | TRBJ2-7 | TRBV6-5 | once | .
CASSEFREQFF | TGTGCCAGCAGTGAATTTAGGGAGCAGTTCTTC | 11 | TRBJ2-1 | TRBV6-1 | once | .
CASGLGDLYEQYF | TGTGCTAGTGGTTTGGGGGACCTCTACGAGCAGTACTTC | 13 | TRBJ2-7 | TRBV12-5 | once | .
CASSVGADGYTF | TGTGCCAGCAGCGTTGGGGCGGATGGCTACACCTTC | 12 | TRBJ1-2 | TRBV5-5 | . | .
CASSQGQGAIQPQHF | TGTGCCAGCAGCCAAGGACAGGGGGCAATTCAGCCCCAGCATTTT | 15 | TRBJ1-5 | TRBV5-6 | . | TRBD1
CASNPSGSSYEQYF | TGTGCCAGTAATCCTAGCGGGAGCTCCTACGAGCAGTACTTC | 14 | TRBJ2-7 | TRBV19 | . | TRBD2
CASSLATASSYNEQFF | TGTGCCAGCAGCTTAGCCACAGCGAGCTCCTACAATGAGCAGTTCTTC | 16 | TRBJ2-1 | TRBV7-9 | . | .
CASSPQGYEQYF | TGTGCCAGCAGTCCTCAAGGCTACGAGCAGTACTTC | 12 | TRBJ2-7 | TRBV6-6 | . | .
CASGEPNRNQPQHF | TGTGCTAGTGGGGAACCAAACAGGAATCAGCCCCAGCATTTT | 14 | TRBJ1-5 | TRBV12-5 | . | .
CASSDPGLVYEQYF | TGCGCCAGCAGCGATCCGGGACTAGTCTACGAGCAGTACTTC | 14 | TRBJ2-7 | TRBV10-1 | . | TRBD2
CASRSPGTSTDQPQHF | TGTGCAAGTCGCTCACCCGGGACCTCCACCGATCAGCCCCAGCATTTT | 16 | TRBJ1-5 | TRBV12-2 | once | .
CASRDRGPSRYNEQFF | TGTGCCAGTAGGGACAGGGGTCCCTCACGCTACAATGAGCAGTTCTTC | 16 | TRBJ2-1 | TRBV19 | . | TRBD1
CASSLAAGTQYF | TGTGCCAGCAGCTTAGCTGCAGGTACGCAGTATTTT | 12 | TRBJ2-3 | TRBV7-2 | . | .
CASSQRQGGETQYF | TGTGCCAGCAGTCAAAGACAGGGCGGGGAGACCCAGTACTTC | 14 | TRBJ2-5 | TRBV2 | . | TRBD1
CAVTSGREGEQYF | TGTGCGGTAACCAGCGGGAGAGAAGGCGAGCAGTACTTC | 13 | TRBJ2-7 | TRBV10-3 | . | TRBD2
CASHNRNTEAFF | TGTGCCAGTCACAACAGGAACACTGAAGCTTTCTTT | 12 | TRBJ1-1 | TRBV19 | . | .
CASSADMGIYNEQFF | TGTGCCAGCAGCGCGGACATGGGCATCTACAATGAGCAGTTCTTC | 15 | TRBJ2-1 | TRBV9 | . | .
CASSAQADTQYF | TGTGCCAGTAGCGCACAGGCAGATACGCAGTATTTT | 12 | TRBJ2-3 | TRBV19 | . | .
CASSYDRVPNQPQHF | TGTGCCAGCAGCTATGACAGGGTTCCGAATCAGCCCCAGCATTTT | 15 | TRBJ1-5 | TRBV28 | . | TRBD1
CASSVQGRGTEAFF | TGTGCCAGTAGCGTACAGGGTAGGGGCACTGAAGCTTTCTTT | 14 | TRBJ1-1 | TRBV19 | . | .
CASRASFIYGYTF | TGCGCCAGCAGGGCCTCGTTTATCTATGGCTACACCTTC | 13 | TRBJ1-2 | TRBV10-2 | few | .
CASTAVSSGANVLTF | TGTGCCAGTACGGCGGTTAGCTCTGGGGCCAACGTCCTGACTTTC | 15 | TRBJ2-6 | TRBV19 | once | .
CASSVPGGPGLEQYF | TGTGCCAGCAGTGTGCCGGGAGGGCCGGGTTTGGAGCAGTACTTC | 15 | TRBJ2-7 | TRBV2 | . | TRBD2
CASSLGANQPQHF | TGTGCCAGCAGCTTAGGGGCAAATCAGCCCCAGCATTTT | 13 | TRBJ1-5 | TRBV11-2 | . | .
CASSYSIVAGGTEAFF | TGTGCCAGCAGTTACTCGATAGTTGCCGGCGGCACTGAAGCTTTCTTT | 16 | TRBJ1-1 | TRBV6-5 | . | .
CASSLFQEEPQHF | TGTGCCAGCAGTTTGTTCCAAGAGGAGCCCCAGCATTTT | 13 | TRBJ1-5 | TRBV2 | . | .
CASSLPPKLAGGDRGAVF | TGTGCCAGCAGCCTGCCCCCGAAACTAGCGGGAGGGGACCGGGGAGCTGTTTTT | 18 | TRBJ2-2 | TRBV27 | . | TRBD2
CASSVAGQGFGDTGELFF | TGTGCCAGCAGCGTAGCTGGACAGGGATTTGGTGACACCGGGGAGCTGTTTTTT | 18 | TRBJ2-2 | TRBV9 | . | TRBD1
CAHGGPRQFF | TGTGCCCACGGGGGACCTCGGCAGTTCTTC | 10 | TRBJ2-1 | TRBV30 | few | .
CAWSGARGYTF | TGTGCCTGGAGCGGGGCCCGAGGCTACACCTTC | 11 | TRBJ1-2 | TRBV30 | . | .
CASSLRTGDEQYF | TGCGCCAGCAGCTTGAGGACAGGGGACGAGCAGTACTTC | 13 | TRBJ2-7 | TRBV5-1 | . | TRBD1
CASSLVGQGLYF | TGTGCCAGCTCACTCGTCGGACAGGGGCTGTACTTC | 12 | TRBJ2-7 | TRBV18 | . | TRBD1
CASSDPPSQGLAGDDEQFF | TGTGCCAGCAGTGACCCGCCATCGCAGGGACTAGCGGGAGATGATGAGCAGTTCTTC | 19 | TRBJ2-1 | TRBV6-1 | once | TRBD2
CASSLTGTGPSNQPQHF | TGTGCCAGCTCACTAACCGGGACAGGCCCTAGCAATCAGCCCCAGCATTTT | 17 | TRBJ1-5 | TRBV18 | . | TRBD1
CASSYSNHRDSGYTF | TGTGCCAGCAGTTACTCGAACCACCGGGACAGTGGCTACACCTTC | 15 | TRBJ1-2 | TRBV6-5 | once | TRBD1